The 27 T cell receptor beta chains listed next were all sequenced from one sample in a study of early T cells in non-severe SARS-CoV-2 infection. TCRdb reanalysed the 5' RACE reads using MiXCR and keeps one entry per CDR3 protein. The table has tens of thousands of distinct CDR3 sequences, roughly 6.2% seen once. Sequenced here: whole blood, sampled at baseline. The source of these receptors is an adult who was a healthcare worker with PCR-confirmed SARS-CoV-2 infection or an uninfected control (not recorded which).

This clonotype showed up many times. The chain uses TRBV20-1 and TRBJ2-1; D is unresolved. CDR3 size: 14 residues. The germline gives CDR1 DFQATT, CDR2 SNEGSKA (reference sequence). V lost 3 bases and J lost 6, with 15 bases in between. CDR3 amino acids: CSASTGRFPNEQFF. As DNA, the CDR3 is TGCAGTGCTAGCACCGGACGGTTCCCCAATGAGCAGTTCTTC.

This clonotype was seen repeatedly, ten times or more. The rearrangement joins TRBV28 to TRBJ2-4; no reliable D call. The CDR3 totals 14 residues. From germline, CDR1 is MDHEN and CDR2 SYDVKM. V was cut by 3 bases and J by 1 base, with 7 bases left in between. The CDR3 DNA sequence: TGTGCCAGCAGTTTGATCCTTGCCAAAAACATTCAGTACTTC. Amino acids: CASSLILAKNIQYF.

In its sample, this clonotype was seen many times. The rearrangement joins TRBV6-6 to TRBJ2-3, with TRBD1 matching 7 bases. CDR3 length: 17 residues. Per germline, CDR1 MNHNY and CDR2 SVGAGI (reference sequence). V lost 2 bases, J lost 2 bases, and 10 bases stayed unmatched. In DNA, the CDR3 is TGTGCCAGCAGTTACCCGTGGGACAGTGCAACCACAGATACGCAGTATTTT. Protein product: CASSYPWDSATTDTQYF.

This clonotype was found once. A clone one base away is much larger, so this may be a read error. The rearrangement uses TRBV10-3 and TRBJ2-7; possible D gene TRBD1, 6 bases. The CDR3 runs to 13 residues. Germline V gene data show CDR1 as ENHRY and CDR2 as SYGVKD. The V and J ends lost 8 bases and 2 bases respectively, with 13 bases between them. Written as DNA, the CDR3 is TGTGCCATCTGTGCGGACAGCACCTACGAGCAGTACTTC. Its translation is CAICADSTYEQYF.

This clonotype was picked up many times. The chain carries TRBV21-1 and TRBJ2-7; TRBD1, the table's D call, was not compared with the DNA. TRBV21-1 is a pseudogene locus. The CDR3 length is 17 residues. The CDR3 protein is CASSNECGGKRLREQYF. The CDR3 nucleotides are TGTGCCAGCAGCAATGAATGTGGGGGAAAAAGACTAAGAGAGCAGTACTTC.

The V gene is TRBV6-5, the J gene TRBJ1-3; the D is unclear. The V end was cut by 5 bases, the J end by 4 bases, with 15 bases between. The CDR3 length is 15 residues. Germline-derived CDR1 and CDR2 are MNHEY and SVGAGI. The CDR3 protein is CASSVSLGFGNTIYF. In DNA form, the CDR3 reads TGTGCCAGCAGTGTATCCCTGGGGTTCGGAAACACCATATATTTT.

This clonotype was detected many times. The gene calls are TRBV20-1 and TRBJ2-1, with 8 bases matching TRBD2. V gave up 5 bases and J gave up 4 bases; unmatched junction bases: 7. Germline values: CDR1 DFQATT, CDR2 SNEGSKA (reference sequence). The length of the CDR3 is 14 residues. CDR3 protein: CSAYSGAGYNEQFF. As DNA, the CDR3 is TGCAGTGCTTATAGCGGGGCAGGGTACAATGAGCAGTTCTTC.

Only one count was recorded for this clonotype. The junction does not match germline at one end; this may be a read error. The chain couples TRBV7-9 to TRBJ2-3, with D possibly TRBD1 on 7 matching bases. The length of the CDR3 is 15 residues. Germline values: CDR1 SEHNR, CDR2 FQNEAQ (reference sequence). CDR3 bases: TGTACCAGCAGCCAGGGGGGACAGCGCACAGATACGCAGTATTTT. It is translated as CTSSQGGQRTDTQYF.

The chain carries TRBV20-1 and TRBJ2-3; D not certain. This CDR3 is 13 amino acids long. CDR1 is DFQATT, CDR2 SNEGSKA, per germline (reference sequence). V was shortened by 0 bases and J by 6 bases, with 10 bases between the two germline ends. This chain's CDR3 is CSAREQRRDTQYF. In DNA, the CDR3 is TGCAGTGCTAGAGAGCAACGAAGGGATACGCAGTATTTT.

The rearrangement links TRBV4-1 to TRBJ1-1; D unclear. Germline V lookup: CDR1 MGHRA, CDR2 YSYEKL. This CDR3 comprises 14 residues. Trimming removed 2 bases at V and 5 bases at J, with 12 bases between. The CDR3 here is CASSQPLRRTEAFF. DNA of the CDR3: TGCGCCAGCAGCCAACCGCTTAGGCGGACTGAAGCTTTCTTT.

Ten or more counts support this clonotype. A read error may produce the germline difference seen at one junction end. The chain uses TRBV5-4 and TRBJ1-1, with D possibly TRBD1 on 6 matching bases. CDR1 is SGHNT, CDR2 YYREEE, per germline (reference sequence). The CDR3 runs 16 residues. The CDR3 reads CASSLALGAADTEVFF. The CDR3 region has the DNA TGTGCCAGCAGCTTGGCCCTGGGGGCAGCTGACACTGAAGTTTTCTTT.

This clonotype was counted ten times or more. The V and J genes are TRBV7-7 and TRBJ2-5, with D unresolved. V dropped 2 bases and J dropped 1 base, with 5 bases sitting between them. The germline V gene has CDR1 SSHAT and CDR2 FNYEAQ (reference sequence). This CDR3 has 13 residues. In DNA form, the CDR3 reads TGTGCCAGCAGCTTAATCTCCCAAGAGACCCAGTACTTC. Residues: CASSLISQETQYF.

This rearrangement joins TRBV20-1 to TRBJ2-5; 11 nucleotides agree with TRBD2. The CDR3 has 13 amino acids. V was pared by 3 bases and J by 5 bases, with 2 bases of the junction left unmatched. Germline V gives CDR1 DFQATT, CDR2 SNEGSKA (reference sequence). CDR3: CSARTSGAETQYF. The CDR3, as DNA: TGCAGTGCTAGGACTAGCGGGGCCGAGACCCAGTACTTC.

This clonotype was found a few times. CDR3 nucleotide sequence: TGTGCCAGCAGTCCCCGCCCGGACGAAAAACTGTTTTTT. This gives the protein CASSPRPDEKLFF. V is TRBV27 and J is TRBJ1-4; D remains unclear. Germline V gene lookup returns CDR1 MNHEY and CDR2 SMNVEV (reference sequence). The ends were cut back, 5 bases at V and 8 bases at J, with 12 bases in the middle. The CDR3 consists of 13 residues.

The CDR3 reads CASSLRGGSGTDTQYF. The CDR3 nucleotides read TGTGCCAGCAGTCTCCGTGGGGGGTCGGGCACAGATACGCAGTATTTT. This chain links TRBV12-3 or TRBV12-4 with TRBJ2-3; maybe TRBD2 (6 bases). V shed 5 bases and J shed 1 base, with 16 bases lying between them. The CDR3 is made up of 16 amino acids.

CDR3 protein: CAWSQGLAAPGELFF. Here the CDR3 DNA reads TGTGCCTGGAGTCAGGGACTAGCCGCCCCCGGGGAGCTGTTTTTT. The J gene is TRBJ2-2, the V gene TRBV30, with 9 bases fitting TRBD2. Losses at the gene ends were 2 bases for V and 6 bases for J; bases not matched to a gene: 7. Per germline, CDR1 GTSNPN and CDR2 SVGIG (reference sequence). This CDR3 contains 15 residues. Filled out from reference TRBV30 and TRBJ2-2, the complete variable domain reads SQTIHQWPATLVQPVGSPLSLECTVEGTSNPNLYWYRQAAGRGLQLLFYSVGIGQISSEVPQNLSASRPQDRQFILSSKKLLLSDSGFYLCAWSQGLAAPGELFFGEGSRLTVL.

This clonotype was observed at least ten times. The chain combines TRBV27 with TRBJ2-1, with 13 bases matching TRBD2. The CDR3 contains 16 residues. Germline-derived CDR1 and CDR2 are MNHEY and SMNVEV (reference sequence). V shed 5 bases and J 8 bases; nucleotides not matched to a gene: 9. The CDR3 nucleotides read TGTGCCAGCAGTGTCCAACTAGCGGGGGGGCTCCATGAGCAGTTCTTC. As protein: CASSVQLAGGLHEQFF.

The sample holds many counts of this clonotype. The rearrangement joins TRBV29-1 to TRBJ2-7, with D possibly being TRBD2 (5 bases). The CDR3 length is 9 residues. The germline V gene has CDR1 SQVTM and CDR2 ANQGSEA. Trimming cost V 4 bases and J 9 bases, with 7 bases left between them. The CDR3 DNA follows: TGCAGCGTTGGGACTCGGCAGTACTTC. This codes for CSVGTRQYF.

The gene calls are TRBV15 and TRBJ1-1, with D possibly being TRBD1 (5 bases). Trimming pared 1 base from V and 4 bases from J, leaving 19 bases between. Germline V gene data show CDR1 as LNHNV and CDR2 as YYDKDF (reference sequence). The CDR3 length is 17 residues. This chain's CDR3 is CATSRGSEGLGSTEAFF. The CDR3 nucleotides read TGTGCCACCAGCAGAGGGTCGGAGGGACTTGGGAGCACTGAAGCTTTCTTT.

This clonotype showed up just a few times. This sequence joins TRBV3-1 and TRBJ1-2; D is undetermined. Germline assignment: CDR1 LGHDT and CDR2 YNNKEL (reference sequence). The CDR3 consists of 12 residues. V was trimmed by 4 bases and J by 4 bases, leaving 7 bases between them. The CDR3 sequence: CASSREGYGYTF. The CDR3 DNA reads TGTGCCAGCAGCCGAGAGGGCTATGGCTACACCTTC.

V gene TRBV6-6 combines with J gene TRBJ2-7, with 12 bases aligning to TRBD1. The V gene's germline CDR1 is MNHNY and CDR2 SVGAGI (reference sequence). The CDR3 length is 16 residues. J was trimmed by 6 bases and V by 7 bases; bases with no gene match: 13. The CDR3 region has the DNA TGTGCCAGCAAAAGCCCCCGGGACAGGGGGCCGGGCGAGCAGTACTTC. Encoded protein: CASKSPRDRGPGEQYF.

This clonotype was recorded many times. This chain links TRBV7-9 with TRBJ2-7, with a tentative D call TRBD1 (6 bases). Germline CDR1 reads SEHNR; CDR2 reads FQNEAQ (reference sequence). This CDR3 has 16 amino acids. V dropped 1 base and J dropped 0 bases, with 13 bases sitting between them. Written as DNA, the CDR3 is TGTGCCAGCAGCTTAGGTTATCGGGACATCTCCTACGAGCAGTACTTC. Translating gives CASSLGYRDISYEQYF.

This clonotype was observed many times. The rearrangement joins TRBV28 to TRBJ1-6, with 7 bases identical to TRBD1. CDR1 MDHEN and CDR2 SYDVKM come from the germline V gene. Unmatched junction bases numbered 6, after V lost 6 bases and J lost 7 bases. This CDR3 is 14 amino acids long. The CDR3 DNA reads as TGTGCCAGCAGCACAGGGGAATGGAATTCACCCCTCCACTTT. Its protein product is CASSTGEWNSPLHF.

In this sample, this clonotype turned up a few times. The rearrangement uses TRBV27 and TRBJ1-6; TRBD1 aligns across 7 bases. V gave up 6 bases and J gave up 8 bases; unmatched junction bases: 7. Germline CDR1 is MNHEY and CDR2 is SMNVEV (reference sequence). The CDR3 consists of 14 residues. As DNA, the CDR3 is TGTGCCAGCAGACCCGGGACAGCTTATTCACCCCTCCACTTT. It translates to CASRPGTAYSPLHF.

This clonotype was seen a few times. The gene calls are TRBV11-3 and TRBJ2-1, with 8 bases lining up with TRBD1. This CDR3 spans 12 amino acids. Trimming took 5 bases from V and 9 from J; bases not matched to a gene: 3. Germline values: CDR1 SGHNT, CDR2 YENEEA. In DNA form, the CDR3 reads TGTGCCAGCAGCCTCACAGGGGGTGAGCAGTTCTTC. Translated: CASSLTGGEQFF.

This clonotype has at least ten counts. The CDR3 protein is CSASGNSYNEQFF. In nucleotides, the CDR3 is TGCAGTGCTAGCGGAAATTCCTACAATGAGCAGTTCTTC. The chain carries TRBV20-1 and TRBJ2-1; the D is unclear. The CDR3 has 13 amino acids. Germline CDR1 is DFQATT and CDR2 is SNEGSKA (reference sequence). V was trimmed by 3 bases and J by 1 base, leaving 7 bases between them.

In its sample, this clonotype was seen many times. One end of the junction varies from germline; a read error may be responsible. The chain joins TRBV7-9 to TRBJ1-1, with D uncertain. Germline assignment: CDR1 SEHNR and CDR2 FQNEAQ (reference sequence). This CDR3 is 14 amino acids long. The CDR3 DNA is TGTGCCAGCACCTTAAACGGCATGAACACTGAAGCTTTCTTT. This codes for CASTLNGMNTEAFF.